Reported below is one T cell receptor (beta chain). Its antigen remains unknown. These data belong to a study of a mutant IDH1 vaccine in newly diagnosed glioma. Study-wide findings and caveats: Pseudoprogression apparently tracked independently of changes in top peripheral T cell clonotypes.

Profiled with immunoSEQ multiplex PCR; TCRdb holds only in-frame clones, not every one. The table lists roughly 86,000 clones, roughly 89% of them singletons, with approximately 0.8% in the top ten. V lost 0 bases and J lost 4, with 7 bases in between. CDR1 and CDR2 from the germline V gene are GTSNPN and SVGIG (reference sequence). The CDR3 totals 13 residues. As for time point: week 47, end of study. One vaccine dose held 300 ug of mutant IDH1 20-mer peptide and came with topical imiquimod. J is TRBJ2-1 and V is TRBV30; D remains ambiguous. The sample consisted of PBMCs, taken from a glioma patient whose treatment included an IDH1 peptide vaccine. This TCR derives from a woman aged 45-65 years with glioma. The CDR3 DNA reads TGTGCCTGGAGTGTAGGGCTTTACAATGAGCAGTTCTTC. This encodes CAWSVGLYNEQFF.